The T cell receptor beta chain described here comes from a study of T-cell reconstitution after alpha-beta-depleted transplantation in children. Study-wide results and limits: T cells produced anew were the main source of T-cell counts and diversity one year after transplant. In patients about two months after transplant, alpha-beta T cells reportedly arose from several hundred expanded graft clones. The origin of high day-60 TCRbeta diversity in some patients lay in surviving recipient T cells and thymic progenitors.

This clonotype was counted only a few times. Its specificity is unknown. For TCRbeta, the library was prepared with unique molecular identifiers. TCRdb re-called the PCR reads with MiXCR, one entry per CDR3 protein. The repertoire consists of 97,000 or so distinct CDR3 sequences, with 7.5% to 9.5% occurring once and the leading ten covering approximately 16%. This CDR3 has 13 amino acids. The germline V gene has CDR1 SEHNR and CDR2 FQNEAQ (reference sequence). V was pared by 6 bases and J by 3 bases, with 11 bases between. Sequences were derived from PBMCs, sampled before TCRalphabeta/CD19-depleted stem cell transplant. The rearrangement links TRBV7-9 to TRBJ1-2; D remains unclear. The source is a boy aged 2 to 10 with acute lymphoblastic leukemia, due to receive a stem cell transplant. CDR3 sequence reads: CASSDTEDYGYTF. The CDR3 DNA follows: TGTGCCAGCAGTGATACAGAGGACTATGGCTACACCTTC. The variable domain in full, with the rest retrieved from reference TRBV7-9 and TRBJ1-2, is DTGVSQNPRHKITKRGQNVTFRCDPISEHNRLYWYRQTLGQGPEFLTYFQNEAQLEKSRLLSDRFSAERPKGSFSTLEIQRTEQGDSAMYLCASSDTEDYGYTFGSGTRLTVV.